This T cell receptor beta chain was obtained from a study of blood T cell repertoires in COVID-19. Turning to the study itself: The study drew acute and convalescent COVID-19 samples from the United States, Italy and Spain. Sample material is recorded as cDNA or gDNA derived from T cells, B-cell-depleted T cells, or PBMCs.

Trimming shortened V by 1 base and J by 4 bases, and 13 bases separated the two germline ends. This CDR3 has 15 residues. Germline lookup yields CDR1 SNHLY and CDR2 FYNNEI. Profiling relied on immunoSEQ multiplex PCR, and the TCRdb table lists in-frame clones only, not all of them. The profile shows 15,000 to 20,000 clones, 80% of them singletons. The chain couples TRBV2 to TRBJ1-2; D is perhaps TRBD1 (5 bases). The clonotype comes from an elderly man with acute or convalescent COVID-19. Sequencing was carried out using peripheral blood. The CDR3 nucleotides are TGTGCCAGCAGTGAAGATCTGCCAAGGGGCTATGGCTACACCTTC. This codes for CASSEDLPRGYGYTF.